This TCR beta chain emerged from a study of cytotoxic CD8 clonotypes in ibrutinib-treated CLL (dated by TCRdb to the early 2020s). Some background on the complete study: The cohort was composed of 11 relapsed/refractory and approximately 14 treatment-naive patients; IGHV unmutated status was identified in some 17 patients. Partial responses were observed in some 24 patients and complete responses in 2; after a median follow-up of 68 months, remission was maintained in approximately 14 patients and progression was observed in roughly 12. Samples at response were collected after a median of 12 months of treatment, with a range of roughly 6 to 36 months. On average, each sample yielded some 250,000 productive templates and under 95,000 productive rearrangements. Of the roughly 86 people in the trial, about two dozen had longitudinal samples available. Cryopreserved peripheral blood mononuclear cells were obtained before treatment, at response, and at either sustained remission or disease progression. Every remission and progressive disease sample was obtained while ibrutinib was still being received by the patients. Results and caveats for the whole study, not just this receptor: At baseline, clonality was higher than in age-matched healthy donors and showed a strong correlation with circulating CD8+ T-cell counts. Sampling times were not matched between sustained-remission and progressing patients, and lymph node repertoires were not studied. Clonality rose at ibrutinib response, remained stable during sustained remission, and dropped back toward baseline at progression. Public clonotypes were rare and either shrank or stayed stable during treatment, and the rise in clonality at ibrutinib response reflected expansion of private clonotypes.

The sample's time point label, decoded: progressive disease on ibrutinib. For TCR beta library preparation, about 2 micrograms of genomic DNA were isolated from cryopreserved PBMCs. Longitudinal blood samples from CLL patients on ibrutinib monotherapy underwent high-throughput TCR beta sequencing. The patients took part in an open-label, single-center phase 2 trial of ibrutinib monotherapy. The sample holds one count of this clone. This receptor's antigen is unknown. No much larger clonotype is one base removed from it; base qualities were not supplied. The goal of deep resolution MiSeq sequencing was a depth between 1 in 1 million and 1 in 200,000 T cells, and coverage averaged 10x per clonotype. TCR beta libraries were generated with the immunoSEQ hsTCRB Kit. The authors' analysis ran thus. The data were analyzed with ImmunoSEQ Analyzer and ImmunoSEQ Data Assistant, and V, D and J gene assignments followed IMGT definitions. Clonality was computed as one minus normalized Shannon entropy of productive rearrangement frequencies, ranging from 0 to 1. Only overrepresented clonotypes making up at least 0.05% of each patient's repertoire were included in the public clonotype analysis. Roughly 13 repertoires from age-matched healthy donors, obtained from immuneACCESS, served as clonality controls. This is the immuneACCESS table as TCRdb keeps it, with only in-frame sequences that have V and J called. A part of the clones is gone; compared with another copy, unresolved V genes explain less than half, and the rest is unexplained. V and J calls and clone size are those listed in that table; D and trimming were worked out from the DNA. The sample yields 50,000 to 70,000 clones; approximately 54% were counted once. The ten largest clonotypes hold 24% of the sample.

From V the trimming removes 1 base and from J it removes 7 bases, while the gene matches leave 6 bases of the junction unaccounted for. The germline V gene supplies CDR1 SGHTA and CDR2 FQGTGA. The CDR3 covers 15 residues, taking in both the cysteine and the phenylalanine. The sequence is cut down to CDR3 DNA, 45 bases in frame from base 1. The sample here was PBMCs, taken at disease progression, from a patient treated with ibrutinib. The receptor was derived from a human donor with chronic lymphocytic leukemia. The chain is encoded by TRBV7-3 joined to TRBJ2-1; 8 of the junction bases match TRBD2. The CDR3 here reads CASSLMTGGRNEQFF. The nucleotide sequence is given as TGTGCCAGCAGCTTAATGACGGGAGGGCGGAATGAGCAGTTCTTC.